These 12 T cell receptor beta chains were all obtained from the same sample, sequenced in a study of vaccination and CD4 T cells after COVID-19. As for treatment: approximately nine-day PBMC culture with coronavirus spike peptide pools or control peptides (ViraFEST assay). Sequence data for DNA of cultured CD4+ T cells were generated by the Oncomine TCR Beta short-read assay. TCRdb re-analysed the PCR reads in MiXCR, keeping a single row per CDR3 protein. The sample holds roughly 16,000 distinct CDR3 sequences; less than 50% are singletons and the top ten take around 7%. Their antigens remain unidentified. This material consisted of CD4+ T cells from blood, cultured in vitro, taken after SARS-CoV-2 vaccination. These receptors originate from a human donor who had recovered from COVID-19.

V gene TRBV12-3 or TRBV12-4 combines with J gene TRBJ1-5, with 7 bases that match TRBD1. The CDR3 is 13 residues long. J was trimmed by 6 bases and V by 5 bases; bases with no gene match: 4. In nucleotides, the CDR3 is TGTGCCAGCAGTCTGGACAGGCCTCAGCCCCAGCATTTT. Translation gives CASSLDRPQPQHF.

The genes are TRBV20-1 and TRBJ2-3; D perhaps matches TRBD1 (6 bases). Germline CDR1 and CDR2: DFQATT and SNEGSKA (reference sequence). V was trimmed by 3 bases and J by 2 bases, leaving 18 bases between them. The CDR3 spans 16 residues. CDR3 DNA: TGCAGTGCTAGTAAACTAGGGGGAACCGCCACAGATACGCAGTATTTT. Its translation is CSASKLGGTATDTQYF.

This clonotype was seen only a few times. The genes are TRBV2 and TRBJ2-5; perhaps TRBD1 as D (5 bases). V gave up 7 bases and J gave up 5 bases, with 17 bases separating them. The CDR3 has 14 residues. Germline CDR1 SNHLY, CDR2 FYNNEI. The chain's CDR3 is CASKGLGVGETQYF. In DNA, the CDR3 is TGTGCCAGCAAGGGGCTAGGGGTAGGGGAGACCCAGTACTTC.

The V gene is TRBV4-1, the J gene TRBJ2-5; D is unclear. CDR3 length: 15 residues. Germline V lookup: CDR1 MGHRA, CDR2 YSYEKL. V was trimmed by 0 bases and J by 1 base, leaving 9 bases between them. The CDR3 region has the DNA TGCGCCAGCAGCCAAGAGCCCCGGGTCCAAGAGACCCAGTACTTC. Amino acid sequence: CASSQEPRVQETQYF.

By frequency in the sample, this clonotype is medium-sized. CDR3 residues: CASSLGTGHTDTQYF. CDR3 DNA sequence: TGTGCCAGCAGCTTAGGGACAGGGCACACAGATACGCAGTATTTT. The rearrangement joins TRBV7-2 to TRBJ2-3, with 8 bases matching TRBD1. This CDR3 region has 15 residues. Germline V CDR1 and CDR2: SGHTA, FQGNSA. Trimming removed 1 base from V and 2 bases from J; junction bases left unmatched: 2.

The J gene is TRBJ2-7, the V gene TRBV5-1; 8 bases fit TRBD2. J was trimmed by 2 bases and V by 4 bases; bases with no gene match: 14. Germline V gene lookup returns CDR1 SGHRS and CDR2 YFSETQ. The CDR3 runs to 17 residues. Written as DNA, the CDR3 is TGCGCCAGCAGCCCCACCCTAAGGACTAGCAGCCCCTACGAGCAGTACTTC. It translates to CASSPTLRTSSPYEQYF.

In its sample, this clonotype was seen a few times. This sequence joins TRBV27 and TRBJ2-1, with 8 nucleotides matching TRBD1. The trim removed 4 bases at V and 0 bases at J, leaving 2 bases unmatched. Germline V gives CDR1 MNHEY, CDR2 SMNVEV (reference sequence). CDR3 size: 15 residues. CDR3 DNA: TGTGCCAGCAGTTCGACAGGGGCCTCCTACAATGAGCAGTTCTTC. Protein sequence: CASSSTGASYNEQFF.

The CDR3 sequence: CATTSGADTQYF. Written as DNA, the CDR3 is TGTGCCACCACGTCCGGGGCGGATACGCAGTATTTT. J is TRBJ2-3 and V is TRBV6-1; D is possibly TRBD1 or TRBD2 (5 bases each). Germline values: CDR1 MNHNS, CDR2 SASEGT. V lost 10 bases and J lost 6, with 14 bases in between. The CDR3 spans 12 residues.

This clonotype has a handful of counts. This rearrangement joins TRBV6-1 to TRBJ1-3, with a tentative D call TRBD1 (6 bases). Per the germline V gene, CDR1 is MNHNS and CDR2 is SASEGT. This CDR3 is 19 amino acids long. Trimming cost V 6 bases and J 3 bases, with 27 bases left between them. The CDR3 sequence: CASSQDPRGGGNFGNTIYF. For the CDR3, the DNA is TGTGCCAGCAGCCAAGACCCTAGAGGGGGGGGAAACTTTGGAAACACCATATATTTT.

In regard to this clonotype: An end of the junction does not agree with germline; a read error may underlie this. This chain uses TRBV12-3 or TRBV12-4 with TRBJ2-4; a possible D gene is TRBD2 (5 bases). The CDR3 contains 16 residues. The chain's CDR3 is CASSLSRRMAKNIQYF. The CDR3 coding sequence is TGTGCCAGCAGTTTATCGCGGAGGATGGCCAAAAACATCCAGTACTTC.

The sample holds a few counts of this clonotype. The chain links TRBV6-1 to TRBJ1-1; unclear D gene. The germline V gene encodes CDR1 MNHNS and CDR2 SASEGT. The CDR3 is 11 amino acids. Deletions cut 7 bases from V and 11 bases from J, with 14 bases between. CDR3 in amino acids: CASTHLFSAFF. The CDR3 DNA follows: TGTGCCAGCACCCACCTTTTCTCGGCTTTCTTT.

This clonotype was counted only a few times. The CDR3 nucleotides read TGCAGTGCTACCAATTGGAGGGACACTACCTACGAGCAGTACTTC. Protein product: CSATNWRDTTYEQYF. The rearrangement uses TRBV20-1 and TRBJ2-7, with D possibly being TRBD1 or TRBD2 (6 bases each). The CDR3 totals 15 residues. V was shortened by 4 bases and J by 2 bases, with 18 bases between the two germline ends. CDR1 is DFQATT, CDR2 SNEGSKA, per germline (reference sequence).